These T cell receptor beta chains were read from a single sample in a study of T cell responses to AZD1222 COVID-19 vaccine. Assay: immunoSEQ multiplex PCR; the TCRdb copy retains only in-frame clones and omits some. Of roughly 150,000 clones detected, about 90% appear once; the ten largest clones hold approximately 1.4%. The specimen was peripheral blood, collected on day 0 of AZD1222 vaccination. The receptor source for this set is an adult in good health. Each CDR3 is given with its conserved first and last residue. The order of the fields is D gene, V gene, clone size, J gene, CDR3 DNA, CDR3 protein. D genes are given only for firm matches. Size is omitted from some rows. Given values are once, few, many or a class for expanded clones.

>NA|TRBV7-9|NA|TRBJ1-1
TGTGCCAGCAGCTTAGGGGGGTTTAACACTGAAGCTTTCTTT
CASSLGGFNTEAFF
>NA|TRBV10-3|NA|TRBJ1-3
TGTGCCATCAGTGAGTCACGGACAGCTGGAAACACCATATATTTT
CAISESRTAGNTIYF
>NA|TRBV19|once|TRBJ2-7
TGTGCCAGTACCGGTCCGGGGCTTGCCTACGAGCAGTACTTC
CASTGPGLAYEQYF
>NA|TRBV20-1|NA|TRBJ2-1
TGCAGTGCTAAGGGCAATGAGCAGTTCTTC
CSAKGNEQFF
>TRBD2|TRBV7-6|NA|TRBJ2-7
TGTGCCAGCAGCCGTAGCGGGGCCAGCTCCTACGAGCAGTACTTC
CASSRSGASSYEQYF
>TRBD1|TRBV2|NA|TRBJ2-7
TGTGCCAGCAGTGAAGGGCGGCGGACAGGGATCTACGAGCAGTACTTC
CASSEGRRTGIYEQYF
>NA|TRBV19|NA|TRBJ1-4
TGTGCCAGTAGTCCGGGCCCTGTACGGAATGAAAAACTGTTTTTT
CASSPGPVRNEKLFF
>TRBD1|TRBV19|NA|TRBJ1-2
TGTGCCAGTACCCCGGGACAGAACTACTATGGCTACACCTTC
CASTPGQNYYGYTF
>NA|TRBV2|NA|TRBJ2-7
TGTGCCAGCAGTGAAGATGTTCTAGGGCAGGCCATCTCCTACGAGCAGTACTTC
CASSEDVLGQAISYEQYF
>NA|TRBV6-5|NA|TRBJ1-1
TGTGCCAGCAGTCGCCAAGGGCAGTGGGGTGAAGCTTTCTTT
CASSRQGQWGEAFF
>NA|TRBV19|NA|TRBJ1-5
TGTGCCAGTAGTCCCGGGACGGCACCCCAGCATTTT
CASSPGTAPQHF
>NA|TRBV6-6|NA|TRBJ1-1
TGTGCCAGCAGCTTAAAAGGTAACACTGAAGCTTTCTTT
CASSLKGNTEAFF
>NA|TRBV28|NA|TRBJ2-1
TGTGTCAGCAGTTTCGGTTACTACAATGAGCAGTTCTTC
CVSSFGYYNEQFF
>NA|TRBV12-3/TRBV12-4|NA|TRBJ2-1
TGTGCCAGCAGTCAGGGAAATGAGCAGTTCTTC
CASSQGNEQFF
>NA|TRBV2|NA|TRBJ1-2
TGTGCCAGCAGTGAAAGGTGGGGGGCGGGCTATGGCTACACCTTC
CASSERWGAGYGYTF
>NA|TRBV30|NA|TRBJ1-2
TGTGCCTGGAGTATGTGGAGCGGAGCTTCGGGCTACACCTTC
CAWSMWSGASGYTF
>NA|TRBV28|NA|TRBJ1-5
TGTGCCAGCAGTTTAGGGGGGTTTCAGCCCCAGCATTTT
CASSLGGFQPQHF
>NA|TRBV19|NA|TRBJ1-1
TGTGCCAGTAGTATAGAGCAGGGATCGGTCGCTTTCTTT
CASSIEQGSVAFF
>TRBD2|TRBV28|NA|TRBJ2-7
TGTGCCAGCAGTTCACCCTACCGGGGGGTCTACGAGCAGTACTTC
CASSSPYRGVYEQYF
>NA|TRBV27|NA|TRBJ2-5
TGTGCCAGCAGTTTCAGACCCCAAGAGACCCAGTACTTC
CASSFRPQETQYF
>NA|TRBV2|NA|TRBJ1-5
TGTGCCAGCAGGGCGGACAGCAATAGCAATCAGCCCCAGCATTTT
CASRADSNSNQPQHF
>NA|TRBV6-2/TRBV6-3|NA|TRBJ2-1
TGTGCCAGCAGTTATCGGAGGGGCCCTCGGGAGCAGTTCTTC
CASSYRRGPREQFF
>TRBD2|TRBV3-1/TRBV3-2|NA|TRBJ2-7
TGTGCCAGCAGCCAAGCTAGCGGGGGGGCCTACGAGCAGTACTTC
CASSQASGGAYEQYF
>NA|TRBV28|NA|TRBJ1-1
TGTGCCAGCAGTTTTGTCGGACAGATGAACACTGAAGCTTTCTTT
CASSFVGQMNTEAFF
>TRBD2|TRBV2|NA|TRBJ2-1
TGTGCCAGCAAAAAGCCCAGCGGGGACAATGAGCAGTTCTTC
CASKKPSGDNEQFF
>TRBD1|TRBV7-8|NA|TRBJ1-1
TGTGCCAGCAGCCTGACCTATGTGACAGGGGATTACACTGAAGCTTTCTTT
CASSLTYVTGDYTEAFF
>TRBD1|TRBV10-1|NA|TRBJ2-7
TGCGCCAGCAGTGAGTTTCAGGGGGCAAGGGAGCAGTACTTC
CASSEFQGAREQYF
>TRBD1|TRBV28|NA|TRBJ2-7
TGTGCCAGCAGTACGGACAGGAACCGGGGCTACGAGCAGTACTTC
CASSTDRNRGYEQYF
>NA|TRBV5-6|NA|TRBJ2-3
TGTGCCAGCAGCTTCACAGATACGCAGTATTTT
CASSFTDTQYF
>TRBD1|TRBV6-5|NA|TRBJ1-4
TGTGCCAGCAGCACAGGGGGCCTTGAAAAACTGTTTTTT
CASSTGGLEKLFF